This T cell receptor beta chain originates from a study of shared clonotypes between healthy human individuals. About the study: Donors had three CD4 naive, three CD4 memory, two CD8 naive and one CD8 memory plate apiece.

This CDR3 contains 19 residues. Germline V gives CDR1 SGHTA, CDR2 FQGTGA. The trim removed 5 bases at V and 3 bases at J, leaving 15 bases unmatched. A CD45RA+ naive subset and a CD45RA-negative memory subset were split from CD4+ cells. About this clone: Antigen specificity is unknown.

For sorted subsets, 150 to 200 ng DNA per replicate equaled 33,000 or so T cell genomes. Using immunoSEQ multiplex PCR, the repertoire was profiled, and TCRdb retains in-frame clones only, with some absent. Among under 2.5 million clones listed, around 90% were seen once. Whole-study findings and limits: Researchers sampled blood only, noting tissue repertoires likely differ.

The receptor was isolated from a young man in good health. Some clones in this sample may be carry-over from other donors' samples. The chain has TRBV7-3 and TRBJ2-2; 10 bases line up with TRBD2. The specimen sequenced was naive CD4+ T cells from PBMCs. Subset specified: CD45RA+ positively selected. The CDR3 coding sequence is TGTGCCAGCAGCCCCTCGCGCACTAGCGGGAATAGAGACACCGGGGAGCTGTTTTTT. This sequence encodes CASSPSRTSGNRDTGELFF.